What follows describes a single TCR beta chain. Its antigen is still unknown. Clones were sequenced by immunoSEQ multiplex PCR, and TCRdb holds only the in-frame ones, with some missing. Among 98,000 or so clones listed, around 91% were seen once. The sample comes from a study of T cell responses to AZD1222 COVID-19 vaccine. Across the whole study: Investigators merged groups given second doses at roughly 4 or roughly 12 weeks. Findings and caveats of the study: White British donors predominated, females outnumbered males, and clonal diversity was possibly underestimated.

From germline, CDR1 is MGHDK and CDR2 SYGVNS. The trim removed 5 bases at V and 7 bases at J, leaving 8 bases unmatched. The CDR3 sequence is 14 residues long. This sequence was found in an adult in good health. V gene TRBV25-1 combines with J gene TRBJ2-7; 10 bases line up with TRBD2. Sequences were derived from peripheral blood, sampled on day 0 of AZD1222 vaccination. CDR3 region: CASSPLAGVKEQYF. The CDR3 DNA follows: TGTGCCAGCAGTCCCCTAGCGGGGGTCAAGGAGCAGTACTTC.